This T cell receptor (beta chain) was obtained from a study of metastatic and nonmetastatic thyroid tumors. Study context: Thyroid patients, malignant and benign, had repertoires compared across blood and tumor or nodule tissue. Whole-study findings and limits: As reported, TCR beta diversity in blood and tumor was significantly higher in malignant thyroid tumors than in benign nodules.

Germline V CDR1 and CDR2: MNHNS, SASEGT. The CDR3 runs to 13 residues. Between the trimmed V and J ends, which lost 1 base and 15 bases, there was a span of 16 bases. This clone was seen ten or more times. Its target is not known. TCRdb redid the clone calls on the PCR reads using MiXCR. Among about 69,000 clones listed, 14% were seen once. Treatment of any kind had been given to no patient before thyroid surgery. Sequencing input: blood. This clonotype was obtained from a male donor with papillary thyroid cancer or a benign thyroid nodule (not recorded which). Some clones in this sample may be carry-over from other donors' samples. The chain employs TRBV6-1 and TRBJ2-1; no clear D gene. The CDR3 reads CASSEGPLRPWFF. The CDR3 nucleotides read TGTGCCAGCAGTGAAGGTCCGCTCCGCCCTTGGTTCTTC.